The 18 T cell receptor beta chains given below trace back to one sample, sequenced in a study of blood T cell repertoires in COVID-19. Method: immunoSEQ multiplex PCR; TCRdb's copy keeps in-frame clones and lacks some. This table holds more than 150,000 clones, about four fifths found once. Material for sequencing was peripheral blood. The receptors were gathered from a man in his sixties or seventies who had recovered from COVID-19.

The V call is TRBV6-5, the J call TRBJ1-2; 10 bases agree with TRBD1. With V trimmed by 6 bases and J by 7 bases, 11 bases remained unmatched. Per the germline V gene, CDR1 is MNHEY and CDR2 is SVGAGI. CDR3 length: 15 amino acids. The CDR3 DNA reads as TGTGCCAGCAGCTTGATCGGGACAGGGGACTCTGGCTACACCTTC. Amino acid sequence: CASSLIGTGDSGYTF.

This clone appeared a few times. J is TRBJ2-2 and V is TRBV10-3; possibly TRBD1 for D (6 bases). There are 14 residues in the CDR3. V lost 4 bases, J lost 6 bases, and 12 bases lay in between. Germline V gene sequence: CDR1 ENHRY, CDR2 SYGVKD. Here the CDR3 DNA reads TGTGCCATCAGTGGCAGGGGCGATGCCGGGGAGCTGTTTTTT. Translation: CAISGRGDAGELFF.

Here the CDR3 reads CAWSRAGITGELFF. In nucleotides, the CDR3 is TGTGCCTGGAGTAGGGCGGGAATCACCGGGGAGCTGTTTTTT. This sequence joins TRBV30 and TRBJ2-2; D may be TRBD2 (6 bases). The ends were cut back, 2 bases at V and 4 bases at J, with 11 bases in the middle. The length of the CDR3 is 14 residues. Germline-derived CDR1 and CDR2 are GTSNPN and SVGIG (reference sequence).

The rearrangement uses TRBV5-1 and TRBJ2-5, with D possibly TRBD2 on 6 matching bases. Between the trimmed V and J ends, which lost 3 bases and 3 bases, there was a span of 15 bases. The germline gives CDR1 SGHRS, CDR2 YFSETQ. The CDR3 is made up of 15 amino acids. CDR3 coding DNA: TGCGCCAGCAGCTCTCAAGGTAGCGGTAAAGAGACCCAGTACTTC. Protein: CASSSQGSGKETQYF.

V usage is TRBV3-1 (or the pseudogene TRBV3-2) and J usage is TRBJ2-2; D possibly corresponds to TRBD1 (6 bases). Trimming took 0 bases from V and 1 from J, leaving 15 bases between them. The CDR3 totals 18 residues. Germline V gene data show CDR1 as LGHDT and CDR2 as YNNKEL (reference sequence). The DNA for the CDR3 is TGTGCCAGCAGCCAAGAAAGGCAACAGGGCCTGAACACCGGGGAGCTGTTTTTT. It encodes CASSQERQQGLNTGELFF.

This chain joins TRBV12-3 or TRBV12-4 and TRBJ2-1, with D unclear. Trimming cost V 1 base and J 5 bases, with 6 bases left between them. This CDR3 spans 13 amino acids. The CDR3 sequence is CASSLGADNEQFF. CDR3 nucleotides: TGTGCCAGCAGTTTAGGGGCCGACAATGAGCAGTTCTTC.

J is TRBJ2-5 and V is TRBV13; TRBD1 agrees at 12 bases. Germline V CDR1 and CDR2: PRHDT, FYEKMQ (reference sequence). Losses at the gene ends were 3 bases for V and 4 bases for J; bases not matched to a gene: 3. This CDR3 region has 15 residues. CDR3 sequence reads: CASSFRDRGRETQYF. As DNA, the CDR3 is TGTGCCAGCAGCTTCCGGGACAGGGGGCGAGAGACCCAGTACTTC.

Points on this clone: The identical CDR3 is also encoded by other nucleotide sequences in the sample. The chain employs TRBV12-3 or TRBV12-4 and TRBJ2-7; the D gene is possibly TRBD1 (6 bases). Trimming cost V 7 bases and J 4 bases, with 8 bases left between them. The CDR3 is made up of 11 amino acids. The DNA for the CDR3 is TGTGCCAGCACAAGGGGGTACGAGCAGTACTTC. Translated: CASTRGYEQYF.

The chain carries TRBV9 and TRBJ2-5, with D tentatively TRBD2 (6 bases). The V and J ends lost 3 bases and 1 base respectively, with 10 bases between them. CDR3 size: 14 residues. Germline CDR1 SGDLS, CDR2 YYNGEE. The CDR3: CASSAGTSQETQYF. CDR3 DNA sequence: TGTGCCAGCAGCGCCGGGACTTCCCAAGAGACCCAGTACTTC.

This chain joins TRBV30 and TRBJ2-7; perhaps TRBD2 as D (6 bases). CDR1 is GTSNPN and CDR2 is SVGIG in the germline V gene (reference sequence). The CDR3 is 12 residues long. V was pared by 3 bases and J by 2 bases, with 8 bases between. The CDR3, as DNA: TGTGCCTGGAGGTCTAGCGCCTACGAGCAGTACTTC. Amino acid sequence: CAWRSSAYEQYF.

There are a few counts of this clone. V usage is TRBV5-6 and J usage is TRBJ2-5, with 11 bases aligning to TRBD2. Germline assignment: CDR1 SGHDT and CDR2 YYEEEE. The CDR3 runs 17 residues. The V and J ends lost 4 bases and 2 bases, in that order; junction bases with no gene match: 10. CDR3 nucleotide sequence: TGTGCCAGCAGCGAGACACCGGGACTAGCGGAGCAAGAGACCCAGTACTTC. This codes for CASSETPGLAEQETQYF. Full variable domain (remainder filled in from reference TRBV5-6 and TRBJ2-5): DAGVTQSPTHLIKTRGQQVTLRCSPKSGHDTVSWYQQALGQGPQFIFQYYEEEERQRGNFPDRFSGHQFPNYSSELNVNALLLGDSALYLCASSETPGLAEQETQYFGPGTRLLVL.

The rearrangement uses TRBV3-1 (or the pseudogene TRBV3-2) and TRBJ2-1, with 9 nucleotides matching TRBD1. Germline values: CDR1 LGHDT, CDR2 YNNKEL (reference sequence). V lost 2 bases and J lost 5; bases outside the gene matches: 7. The CDR3 length is 16 residues. For the CDR3, the DNA is TGTGCCAGCAGCCAATCTCCGGGACAGGGTCACAATGAGCAGTTCTTC. Protein sequence: CASSQSPGQGHNEQFF.

The chain carries TRBV11-2 and TRBJ2-7; 10 bases are a match to TRBD2. The junction had 5 bases not matched to a gene; V was cut back by 6 bases and J by 3 bases. The CDR3 is 14 residues long. CDR1 and CDR2 (germline): SGHAT, FQNNGV. In nucleotides, the CDR3 is TGTGCCAGCAGTTGGAGCGGGGGGGACTACGAGCAGTACTTC. As protein: CASSWSGGDYEQYF.

The CDR3 sequence is CASSSGIIDTQYF. DNA of the CDR3: TGTGCCAGCAGCTCGGGGATAATAGATACGCAGTATTTT. The V and J genes are TRBV7-9 and TRBJ2-3; possibly TRBD2 for D (5 bases). Trimming stripped 4 bases from V and 5 bases from J, with 10 bases between. Germline CDR1 and CDR2: SEHNR and FQNEAQ (reference sequence). The CDR3 is 13 residues long.

CDR3 sequence (DNA): TGTGCCAGCTCACCAACGACTAGCGGGACGACGGGCACAGATACGCAGTATTTT. Translated, it gives CASSPTTSGTTGTDTQYF. The rearrangement uses TRBV18 and TRBJ2-3; 11 positions match TRBD2. The germline gives CDR1 KGHSH, CDR2 LQKENI. The J segment lost 1 base and the V segment lost 2 bases, leaving 8 bases of the junction unmatched. The CDR3 runs to 18 residues.

This clone occurred once. The chain is built from TRBV11-3 and TRBJ2-2, with D perhaps TRBD1 (6 bases). CDR1 is SGHNT, CDR2 YENEEA, per germline. Trimming removed 1 base at V and 0 bases at J, with 9 bases between. The length of the CDR3 is 16 residues. CDR3 region: CASSLGGTTNTGELFF. DNA of the CDR3: TGTGCCAGCAGCTTAGGTGGGACAACGAACACCGGGGAGCTGTTTTTT.

The chain couples TRBV19 to TRBJ1-2; 10 bases align to TRBD1. V lost 5 bases and J lost 5; bases outside the gene matches: 2. Germline lookup yields CDR1 LNHDA and CDR2 SQIVND (reference sequence). The CDR3 spans 13 residues. CDR3 bases: TGTGCCAGTAGTGACAGGGGGCGTTATGGCTACACCTTC. Translated, it gives CASSDRGRYGYTF. The entire variable domain, with the rest obtained from reference TRBV19 and TRBJ1-2, is as follows: DGGITQSPKYLFRKEGQNVTLSCEQNLNHDAMYWYRQDPGQGLRLIYYSQIVNDFQKGDIAEGYSVSREKKESFPLTVTSAQKNPTAFYLCASSDRGRYGYTFGSGTRLTVV.

The CDR3 coding sequence is TGTGCCAGCAGCATCGCAGGGGGAGAGACCCAGTACTTC. This gives the protein CASSIAGGETQYF. J is TRBJ2-5 and V is TRBV9; 7 bases agree with TRBD1. The V segment lost 4 bases and the J segment 4 bases; nucleotides outside the gene matches: 4. This CDR3 spans 13 amino acids. The germline V gene encodes CDR1 SGDLS and CDR2 YYNGEE.